The clone carrying this T cell receptor beta chain was observed a few times. Its matching antigen is unknown. These data are taken from a study of T-cell memory formation after mild COVID-19. At the level of the study: The TCR clusters were mostly specific to one donor. Study results and limitations: From day 15 to 85, contracting clones were balanced between CD4 and CD8, whereas later expanders leaned toward CD4+. Detection of some responders pre-infection suggested pre-existing cross-reactive memory T cells participated.

V was trimmed by 5 bases and J by 2 bases, leaving 12 bases between them. CDR3 length: 14 amino acids. The germline V gene encodes CDR1 LGHNA and CDR2 YNFKEQ. Researchers used 5'RACE with constant-segment primers to make TCR alpha and TCR beta cDNA libraries that carry sample barcodes and UMIs. TCRdb re-called the 5' RACE reads with MiXCR, one entry per CDR3 protein. The data show about 62,000 distinct CDR3 sequences, with about 9.4% seen just once and around 1.1% held by the top ten. This TCR came from a man aged 18 to 35 who had mild COVID-19 (a few samples of this study predate the infection). Cell type and time point are not known. The sample was PBMCs or a T cell subset sorted from them (not recorded which). The chain recombines TRBV4-2 with TRBJ2-5, with a possible D match to TRBD2 (6 bases). The CDR3: CASSSRRGQETQYF. CDR3 DNA sequence: TGTGCCAGCAGCTCGCGACGGGGGCAAGAGACCCAGTACTTC.